Listed below are T cell receptor beta chains from one sample, sequenced in a study of blood T cell repertoires in COVID-19. Assay: immunoSEQ multiplex PCR; the TCRdb copy retains only in-frame clones and omits some. The sample records 70,000 or so clones, 70% to 90% being singletons. The sample consisted of peripheral blood. All receptors derive from a man between 65 and 85 years old with active or convalescent COVID-19. The CDR3 runs from the conserved cysteine through the conserved F or W. Fields, in order: J gene, D gene, V gene, clone size, CDR3 protein, CDR3 DNA. The D gene is left open where the match is weak. Expanded clones get a size class; other rows say once, few or many, or leave the size out.

TRBJ2-1 TRBD1 TRBV5-1 once CASSLADRVGQFF TGCGCCAGCAGCTTGGCGGACAGGGTTGGGCAGTTCTTC
TRBJ2-1 TRBD2 TRBV19 NA CASGLAETYNEQFF TGTGCCAGCGGACTAGCGGAGACCTACAATGAGCAGTTCTTC
TRBJ2-7 TRBD1 TRBV5-1 NA CASSLGGTGNYEQYF TGCGCCAGCAGCTTGGGCGGGACAGGGAACTACGAGCAGTACTTC
TRBJ1-6 NA TRBV6-5 NA CASQGFSNSPLHF TGTGCCAGTCAGGGTTTTAGTAATTCACCCCTCCACTTT
TRBJ2-1 TRBD2 TRBV10-3 NA CAISESTGTSGPLGEQFF TGTGCCATCAGTGAGTCTACCGGGACTAGCGGGCCTCTTGGAGAGCAGTTCTTC
TRBJ2-7 NA TRBV29-1 NA CSATGGVRDSGHEQYF TGCAGCGCCACTGGCGGAGTCCGGGACTCCGGCCACGAGCAGTACTTC
TRBJ1-1 TRBD1 TRBV18 once CASSGRDSNTEAFF TGTGCCAGCTCAGGACGGGACAGTAACACTGAAGCTTTCTTT
TRBJ2-3 NA TRBV18 NA CASSRTSTDTQYF TGTGCCAGCTCACGCACTAGCACAGATACGCAGTATTTT
TRBJ1-6 NA TRBV20-1 NA CSARPDGALHF TGCAGTGCTAGACCAGACGGAGCCCTCCACTTT
TRBJ1-2 TRBD1 TRBV15 NA CATSRDLQGAGGYTF TGTGCCACCAGCAGAGATTTACAGGGGGCCGGTGGCTACACCTTC
TRBJ2-7 NA TRBV3-1/TRBV3-2 NA CASSQVKTGEQYF TGTGCCAGCAGCCAAGTAAAGACAGGCGAGCAGTACTTC
TRBJ2-1 NA TRBV3-1/TRBV3-2 NA CASSLGGQGLNNEQFF TGTGCCAGCAGCCTCGGAGGTCAGGGGCTAAACAATGAGCAGTTCTTC
TRBJ2-7 TRBD1 TRBV15 NA CATSTRTGLHEQYF TGTGCCACCAGCACCCGGACAGGGCTACACGAGCAGTACTTC
TRBJ2-1 TRBD2 TRBV10-2 NA CASSTGTIYNEQFF TGCGCCAGCAGCACCGGGACTATTTACAATGAGCAGTTCTTC
TRBJ1-2 TRBD1 TRBV19 NA CASSIDLPAGTGKDGYTF TGTGCCAGTAGTATAGACCTACCGGCCGGGACAGGGAAAGATGGCTACACCTTC
TRBJ1-4 TRBD1 TRBV28 NA CASRPDRVSNEKLFF TGTGCCAGCAGGCCGGACAGGGTTTCTAATGAAAAACTGTTTTTT
TRBJ2-7 TRBD1 TRBV7-9 NA CASSLGPGQGAEQYF TGTGCCAGCAGCCTGGGGCCGGGACAGGGGGCCGAGCAGTACTTC
TRBJ2-3 NA TRBV21-1 once CASSKGVTGGLSTDTQYF TGTGCCAGCAGCAAAGGGGTCACAGGGGGTTTGAGCACAGATACGCAGTATTTT
TRBJ1-1 NA TRBV6-5 NA CAATEQMNTEAFF TGTGCCGCAACGGAACAGATGAACACTGAAGCTTTCTTT
TRBJ1-5 NA TRBV20-1 once CSASPGANQPQHF TGCAGTGCTAGTCCAGGGGCCAATCAGCCCCAGCATTTT
TRBJ1-1 NA TRBV5-6 once CASSFGRPNTEAFF TGTGCCAGCAGCTTCGGTCGCCCGAACACTGAAGCTTTCTTT
TRBJ2-7 TRBD1 TRBV7-9 NA CASSLAGRGHEQYF TGTGCCAGCAGCTTAGCAGGCAGGGGGCACGAGCAGTACTTC
TRBJ1-5 TRBD1 TRBV12-3/TRBV12-4 NA CASRQGNQPQHF TGTGCCAGCAGACAGGGGAATCAGCCCCAGCATTTT
TRBJ2-2 NA TRBV3-1/TRBV3-2 NA CASSQDPRTGELFF TGTGCCAGCAGCCAAGATCCCAGGACCGGGGAGCTGTTTTTT
TRBJ2-7 TRBD1 TRBV7-2 NA CASSPHSTGPEQYF TGTGCCAGCAGCCCCCACTCGACAGGGCCCGAGCAGTACTTC
TRBJ2-1 NA TRBV11-3 NA CASSLGTPGNEQFF TGTGCCAGCAGCTTAGGGACTCCAGGCAATGAGCAGTTCTTC
TRBJ2-7 NA TRBV7-3 once CASSPRAGLEQYF TGTGCCAGCAGCCCTAGAGCGGGTCTCGAGCAGTACTTC
TRBJ2-2 TRBD1 TRBV5-1 few CASSEYRDRGAGELFF TGCGCCAGCAGCGAATACCGGGACAGGGGAGCCGGGGAGCTGTTTTTT
TRBJ1-6 TRBD1 TRBV28 NA CASSPMTGRNSPLHF TGTGCCAGCAGTCCTATGACAGGGCGGAATTCACCCCTCCACTTT
TRBJ2-1 TRBD2 TRBV5-1 once CASSLGTSEYNEQFF TGCGCCAGCAGCTTGGGGACTAGTGAATACAATGAGCAGTTCTTC
TRBJ1-5 TRBD1 TRBV5-6 medium-sized CASSSGTGTGQPQHF TGTGCCAGCAGCTCCGGGACAGGGACGGGTCAGCCCCAGCATTTT
TRBJ1-3 NA TRBV7-2 NA CASRGGGLTGNTIYF TGTGCCAGCAGGGGAGGGGGATTGACTGGAAACACCATATATTTT
TRBJ1-1 TRBD1 TRBV19 NA CASSRDSNTEAFF TGTGCCAGTAGCCGGGACAGCAACACTGAAGCTTTCTTT
TRBJ1-6 NA TRBV28 NA CASSPTRTGTNVGSPLHF TGTGCCAGCAGCCCGACTCGAACAGGGACTAACGTAGGATCACCCCTCCACTTT
TRBJ2-2 NA TRBV5-1 NA CASSLAPGAGELFF TGCGCCAGCAGCTTGGCTCCGGGGGCCGGGGAGCTGTTTTTT
TRBJ2-3 TRBD2 TRBV6-2/TRBV6-3 NA CASSQLAVGTDTQYF TGTGCCAGCAGCCAGCTAGCGGTGGGGACAGATACGCAGTATTTT
TRBJ2-7 NA TRBV11-2 NA CASTPRFSYEQYF TGTGCCAGCACCCCGCGGTTCTCCTACGAGCAGTACTTC
TRBJ2-7 TRBD2 TRBV28 NA CASRPRGGTSPGHF TGTGCCAGCAGACCACGGGGGGGTACAAGTCCCGGGCACTTC
TRBJ2-1 NA TRBV11-2 NA CASGLTGGNEQFF TGTGCCAGCGGCTTGACAGGTGGGAATGAGCAGTTCTTC
TRBJ1-4 NA TRBV5-1 NA CASSSGLGTTNEKLFF TGCGCCAGCAGCTCGGGACTCGGAACAACTAATGAAAAACTGTTTTTT
TRBJ2-4 NA TRBV2 NA CASSVEALLASKNIQYF TGTGCCAGCAGTGTGGAGGCACTCCTGGCGTCCAAAAACATTCAGTACTTC
TRBJ2-1 NA TRBV11-2 once CASSRGSTGRGQFF TGTGCCAGCAGCCGCGGCAGCACCGGCAGGGGGCAGTTCTTC
TRBJ1-1 NA TRBV29-1 NA CSVSGQTNTEAFF TGCAGCGTCTCCGGACAGACCAACACTGAAGCTTTCTTT
TRBJ1-6 NA TRBV18 NA CASSPQVIGQSNSPLHF TGTGCCAGCTCACCACAGGTGATCGGACAGTCTAATTCACCCCTCCACTTT
TRBJ2-2 NA TRBV7-8 NA CASKGVRELFF TGTGCCAGCAAGGGGGTAAGGGAGCTGTTTTTT
TRBJ2-5 TRBD1 TRBV6-5 once CASRETGQETQYF TGTGCCAGCAGAGAGACAGGGCAAGAGACCCAGTACTTC
TRBJ2-2 TRBD2 TRBV2 once CASSVGAGGTGELFF TGTGCCAGCAGTGTCGGAGCGGGGGGGACCGGGGAGCTGTTTTTT
TRBJ1-5 NA TRBV24-1 few CATSDLHSNQPQHF TGTGCCACCAGTGATTTACATAGCAATCAGCCCCAGCATTTT
TRBJ2-3 TRBD1 TRBV29-1 NA CSASGAGGADTQYF TGCAGCGCCTCTGGGGCAGGGGGCGCAGATACGCAGTATTTT
TRBJ1-2 TRBD1 TRBV30 NA CAWSKPGQGAGGYTF TGTGCCTGGAGTAAACCGGGACAGGGGGCAGGTGGCTACACCTTC
TRBJ1-4 TRBD1 TRBV5-6 NA CASSSGQGDNEKLFF TGTGCCAGCAGTTCTGGACAGGGGGATAATGAAAAACTGTTTTTT
TRBJ2-3 TRBD2 TRBV7-9 NA CASSLVASGRGADTQYF TGTGCCAGCAGCTTAGTTGCTAGCGGGAGAGGAGCAGATACGCAGTATTTT
TRBJ1-1 NA TRBV7-9 NA CASRPRQLTMNTEAFF TGTGCCAGCAGACCTAGACAGCTTACGATGAACACTGAAGCTTTCTTT
TRBJ2-1 NA TRBV6-5 NA CASSGLNSDEQFF TGTGCCAGCTCGGGACTCAACTCCGATGAGCAGTTCTTC
TRBJ2-2 NA TRBV6-5 NA CASIMQGTGELFF TGTGCCAGCATCATGCAGGGCACCGGGGAGCTGTTTTTT
TRBJ1-5 NA TRBV19 NA CASSMSVRGGPQHF TGTGCCAGTAGTATGTCGGTCAGGGGTGGGCCCCAGCATTTT
TRBJ2-3 NA TRBV18 NA CASSPPSLSTDTQYF TGTGCCAGCTCACCACCGAGCCTGAGCACAGATACGCAGTATTTT